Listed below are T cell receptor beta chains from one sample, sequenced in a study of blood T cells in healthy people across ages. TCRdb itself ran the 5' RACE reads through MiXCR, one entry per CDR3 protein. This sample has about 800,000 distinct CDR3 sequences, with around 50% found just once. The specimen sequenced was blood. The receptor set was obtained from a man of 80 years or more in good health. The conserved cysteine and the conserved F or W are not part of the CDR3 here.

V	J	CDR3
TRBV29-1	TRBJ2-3	SVFGREADTQY
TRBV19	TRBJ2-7	ASRIAGEHEQY
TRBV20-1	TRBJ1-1	SARQTLLNTEAF
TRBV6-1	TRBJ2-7	ASSLELGEGGFYEQY
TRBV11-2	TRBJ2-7	ASSSQGGHYEQY
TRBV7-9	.	ASSTRTASGTYEQY
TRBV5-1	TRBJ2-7	ASSLGLALSYEQY
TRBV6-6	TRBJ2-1	ASSYGAGVNEQF
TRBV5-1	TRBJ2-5	ASSKDTQAPQETQY
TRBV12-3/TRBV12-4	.	ASSLLGNIQY
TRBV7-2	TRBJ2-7	ASSLDSWSSYEQY
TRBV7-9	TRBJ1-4	ASSVGTGEKLF
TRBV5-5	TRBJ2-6	ASSPFGVPSGANVLT
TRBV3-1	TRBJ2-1	ASSPGVSGNNEQF
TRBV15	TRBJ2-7	ATSGERNSNEQY
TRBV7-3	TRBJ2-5	ASSLTLGASGRFQETQY
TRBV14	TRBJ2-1	ASSQDATGGLSEQF
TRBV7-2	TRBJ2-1	ASSLGTLAGANEQF
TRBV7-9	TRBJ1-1	ASSLIQGYTEAF
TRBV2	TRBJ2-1	ASTLGTGPYNEQF
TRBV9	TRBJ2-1	AGSVGYEQF
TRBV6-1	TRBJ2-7	ASSSREIPLYEQY
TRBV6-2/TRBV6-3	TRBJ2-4	ASTLGQGGLAKNIQY
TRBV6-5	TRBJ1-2	ASSYRSNYGYT
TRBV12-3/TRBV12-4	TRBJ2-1	ASSTTGGINEQV
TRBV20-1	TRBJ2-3	SGGGGTADTQY
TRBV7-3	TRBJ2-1	ASSPLANTFNEQF
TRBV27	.	ASSFRHTGDLNYEQY
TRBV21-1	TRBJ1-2	ASSKAPRGGSKNYGYT
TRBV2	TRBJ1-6	ASRTIKDGGTPLH
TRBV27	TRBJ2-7	ASSSWTGSYEQY
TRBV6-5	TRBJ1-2	ASSQQGSGYT
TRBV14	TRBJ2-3	ASSPRLYTDTQY
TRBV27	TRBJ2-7	ASTRREGPYEQY
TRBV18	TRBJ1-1	ASSPSTGNTEAF
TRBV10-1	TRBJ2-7	ASGASGRGEQY
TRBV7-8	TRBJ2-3	ASSYSYHSTDTQY
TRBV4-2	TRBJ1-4	ASSQGGGTANEKLF
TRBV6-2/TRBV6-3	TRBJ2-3	ASRTGLADTDTQY
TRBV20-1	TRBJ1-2	SARTGGYGYT
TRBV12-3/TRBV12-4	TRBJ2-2	ASSRLAGNTGELF
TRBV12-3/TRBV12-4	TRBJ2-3	ASRSGTGIIADTQY
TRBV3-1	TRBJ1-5	ASSLSDFNQPQH
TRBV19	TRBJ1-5	ASMMISNQPQH
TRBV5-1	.	ASSSYQDKPREQY
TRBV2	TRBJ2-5	ASSPGTGDLETQY
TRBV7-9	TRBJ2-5	ASSLGGAPGETQY
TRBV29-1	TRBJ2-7	SVEDNGYPDEQY
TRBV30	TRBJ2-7	AWSNPGLGDYEQY
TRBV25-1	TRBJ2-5	ASSEWGGVEETQY
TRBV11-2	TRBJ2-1	ASSLDNFYNEQF
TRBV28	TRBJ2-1	ASSLDGGRDDEQF
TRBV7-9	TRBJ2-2	ASSLLGQPNTGELF
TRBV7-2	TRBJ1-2	ASSTGTTLYGYT
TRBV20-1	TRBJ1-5	SASPGTGGLNSNQPQH
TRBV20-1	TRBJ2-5	SARTSGGSETQY
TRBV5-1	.	ASSSGGGGETQY